The 5 T cell receptor beta chains below come from one sample, sequenced in a study of CD8 T cells in Susac syndrome. The RNA, about 0.5 to 1 ug, was put through reverse transcription using random hexamers. TCRdb re-derived calls from the immunoSEQ multiplex PCR reads in MiXCR, one entry per CDR3 protein. The table shows approximately 110,000 distinct CDR3 sequences, with about 95% occurring only once. The sample taken for sequencing was CD4+ T cells from PBMCs. These receptor sequences come from a human donor in good health.

This clonotype has only one observation. The V gene is TRBV24-1, the J gene TRBJ2-7, with 9 nucleotides matching TRBD1. V trimming: 4 bases; J trimming: 1 base; junction bases outside the gene matches: 7. Germline loops: CDR1 KGHDR, CDR2 SFDVKD. The CDR3 contains 16 residues. CDR3 residues: CATSDPGQGNSYEQYF. DNA for the CDR3: TGTGCCACCAGTGACCCGGGACAGGGAAATTCCTACGAGCAGTACTTC.

V is TRBV7-9 and J is TRBJ1-1, with 7 bases aligning to TRBD1. This CDR3 is built from 15 residues. The germline gives CDR1 SEHNR, CDR2 FQNEAQ (reference sequence). Trimming cost V 5 bases and J 0 bases; bases outside gene matches: 6. CDR3 amino acids: CASSPRDRVNTEAFF. The CDR3 DNA is TGTGCCAGCAGCCCGCGGGACAGAGTGAACACTGAAGCTTTCTTT.

CDR3 region: CASSRTLDRFDEQYF. The CDR3 DNA reads TGTGCCAGCAGTAGAACTCTCGACAGGTTCGACGAGCAGTACTTC. The rearrangement links TRBV6-5 to TRBJ2-7, with a tentative D call TRBD1 (6 bases). Germline V gene sequence: CDR1 MNHEY, CDR2 SVGAGI. Trimming cost V 5 bases and J 5 bases, with 19 bases left between them. This CDR3 comprises 15 residues.

This chain links TRBV2 with TRBJ1-5, with a possible D match to TRBD1 (6 bases). The CDR3 extends over 12 amino acids. In germline, CDR1 is SNHLY, CDR2 FYNNEI. V was shortened by 6 bases and J by 7 bases, with 10 bases between the two germline ends. DNA for the CDR3: TGTGCCAGCAGCACGGACAGCCAGCCCCAGCATTTT. It is translated as CASSTDSQPQHF.

The chain uses TRBV5-1 and TRBJ1-2; unclear D gene. The CDR3 consists of 13 residues. Trimming stripped 1 base from V and 1 base from J, with 5 bases between. Germline V CDR1 and CDR2: SGHRS, YFSETQ. CDR3: CASSLTDNYGYTF. As DNA, the CDR3 is TGCGCCAGCAGCTTGACAGATAACTATGGCTACACCTTC. Based on the CDR3 plus reference TRBV5-1 and TRBJ1-2, the full variable domain is KAGVTQTPRYLIKTRGQQVTLSCSPISGHRSVSWYQQTPGQGLQFLFEYFSETQRNKGNFPGRFSGRQFSNSRSEMNVSTLELGDSALYLCASSLTDNYGYTFGSGTRLTVV.